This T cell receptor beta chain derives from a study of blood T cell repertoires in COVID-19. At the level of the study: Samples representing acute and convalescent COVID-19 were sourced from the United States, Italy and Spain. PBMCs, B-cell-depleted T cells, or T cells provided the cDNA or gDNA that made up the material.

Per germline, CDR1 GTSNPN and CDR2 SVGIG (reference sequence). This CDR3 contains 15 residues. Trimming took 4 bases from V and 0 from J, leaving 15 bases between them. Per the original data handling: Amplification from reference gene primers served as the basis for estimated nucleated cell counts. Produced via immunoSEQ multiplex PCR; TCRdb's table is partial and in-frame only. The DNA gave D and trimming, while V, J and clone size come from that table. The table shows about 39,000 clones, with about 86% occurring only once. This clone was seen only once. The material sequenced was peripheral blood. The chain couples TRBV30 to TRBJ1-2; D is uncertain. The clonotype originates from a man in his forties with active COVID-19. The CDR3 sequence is CAWKWSVSSNYGYTF. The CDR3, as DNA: TGTGCCTGGAAGTGGAGTGTAAGCTCTAACTATGGCTACACCTTC.